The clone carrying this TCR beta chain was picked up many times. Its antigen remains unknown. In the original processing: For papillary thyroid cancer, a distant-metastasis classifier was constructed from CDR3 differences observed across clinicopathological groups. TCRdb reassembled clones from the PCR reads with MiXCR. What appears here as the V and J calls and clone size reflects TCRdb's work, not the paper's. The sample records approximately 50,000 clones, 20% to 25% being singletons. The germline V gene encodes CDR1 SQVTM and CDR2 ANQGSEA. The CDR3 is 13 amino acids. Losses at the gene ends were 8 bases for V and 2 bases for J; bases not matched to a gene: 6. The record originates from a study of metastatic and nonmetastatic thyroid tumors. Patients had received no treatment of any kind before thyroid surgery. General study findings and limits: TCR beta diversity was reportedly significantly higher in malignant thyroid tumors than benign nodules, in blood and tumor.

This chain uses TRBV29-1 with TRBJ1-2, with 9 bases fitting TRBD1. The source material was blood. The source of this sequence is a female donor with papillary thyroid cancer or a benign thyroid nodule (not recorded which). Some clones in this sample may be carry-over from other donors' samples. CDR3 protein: CSTRTGVNYGYTF. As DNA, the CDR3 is TGCAGCACTCGGACAGGGGTAAACTATGGCTACACCTTC.